This T cell receptor (beta chain) was documented in a study of blood T cells in healthy people across ages. As for this clonotype: It may be a read error: a sequence one base away is much more abundant.

Alongside a J-beta primer mix, a sample-barcoded 5' primer served in a second PCR lasting roughly 7 to 11 cycles. TCRdb passed the 5' RACE reads through MiXCR, listing each CDR3 protein once. The sample consists of approximately 1.5 million distinct CDR3 sequences, 34% of them appearing once. This CDR3 is built from 13 residues. Looked up from germline, CDR1 is SEHNR and CDR2 is FQNEAQ (reference sequence). Trimming shortened V by 2 bases and J by 3 bases, and 7 bases separated the two germline ends. Peripheral blood from each donor was collected in a volume of approximately 10 milliliters. Material: blood. The source is a woman in her 30s in good health. The chain joins TRBV7-9 to TRBJ1-2; TRBD1 is a possible D gene (5 bases). In nucleotides, the CDR3 is TGTGCCAGCAGCTTAACGACAGACTATGGCTACACCTTC. Translated: CASSLTTDYGYTF. The variable domain in full, completed from reference TRBV7-9 and TRBJ1-2, reads DTGVSQNPRHKITKRGQNVTFRCDPISEHNRLYWYRQTLGQGPEFLTYFQNEAQLEKSRLLSDRFSAERPKGSFSTLEIQRTEQGDSAMYLCASSLTTDYGYTFGSGTRLTVV.